This T cell receptor beta chain was sequenced in a study of Ad26.COV2.S vaccination and SARS-CoV-2 variants. Findings and caveats of the study: Placebo recipients had lower spike-specific TCR breadth than vaccine recipients. Total T cell responses may have been underestimated by the TCR breadth and depth analyses. Following vaccination, spike-specific CD8+ and CD4+ T cell responses reportedly exhibited substantial breadth. Non-spike TCR breadth showed similarity between vaccine and placebo recipients.

In the case of this clone: The antigen is not known.

Repertoires were generated with immunoSEQ multiplex PCR, while TCRdb's copy carries only in-frame clones and drops some. The repertoire consists of approximately 400,000 clones, with approximately 90% occurring once and the leading ten covering 3.9%. Germline V CDR1 and CDR2: MNHEY, SVGAGI. V was shortened by 8 bases and J by 9 bases, with 20 bases between the two germline ends. There are 13 residues in the CDR3. The sequenced sample was peripheral blood, obtained after recovery from COVID-19. The rearrangement joins TRBV6-5 to TRBJ2-7; D perhaps matches TRBD1 (6 bases). The sequence came from a human donor who had recovered from COVID-19. The CDR3 DNA follows: TGTGCCAGCTCCGACTCCAGGGGAGCCGTGCAGTACTTC. Amino acid sequence: CASSDSRGAVQYF.